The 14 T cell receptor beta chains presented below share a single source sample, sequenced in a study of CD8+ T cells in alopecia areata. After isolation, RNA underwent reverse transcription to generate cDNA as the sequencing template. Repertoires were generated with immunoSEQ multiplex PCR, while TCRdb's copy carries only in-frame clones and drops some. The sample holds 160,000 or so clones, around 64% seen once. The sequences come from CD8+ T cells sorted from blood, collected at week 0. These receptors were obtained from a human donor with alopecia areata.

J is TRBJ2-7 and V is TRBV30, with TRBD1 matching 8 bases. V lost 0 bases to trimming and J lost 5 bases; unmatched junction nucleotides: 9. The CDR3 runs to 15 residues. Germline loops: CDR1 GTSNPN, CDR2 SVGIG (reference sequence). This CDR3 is CAWSVRGQVVHEQYF. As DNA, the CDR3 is TGTGCCTGGAGTGTACGGGGACAGGTGGTCCACGAGCAGTACTTC.

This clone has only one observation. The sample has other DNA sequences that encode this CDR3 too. The CDR3 loop reads CASSQAGTYEQYF. The DNA for the CDR3 is TGCGCCAGCAGCCAAGCGGGGACCTACGAGCAGTACTTC. The chain couples TRBV4-1 to TRBJ2-7, with a possible D match to TRBD2 (5 bases). Germline V gene data show CDR1 as MGHRA and CDR2 as YSYEKL. V shed 1 base and J shed 2 bases, with 6 bases lying between them. The CDR3 length is 13 residues.

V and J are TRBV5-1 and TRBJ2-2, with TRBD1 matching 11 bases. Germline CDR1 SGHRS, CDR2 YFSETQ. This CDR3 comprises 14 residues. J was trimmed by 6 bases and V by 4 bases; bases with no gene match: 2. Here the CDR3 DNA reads TGCGCCAGCAGCGGGACAGGGGGTCCCGGGGAGCTGTTTTTT. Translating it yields CASSGTGGPGELFF.

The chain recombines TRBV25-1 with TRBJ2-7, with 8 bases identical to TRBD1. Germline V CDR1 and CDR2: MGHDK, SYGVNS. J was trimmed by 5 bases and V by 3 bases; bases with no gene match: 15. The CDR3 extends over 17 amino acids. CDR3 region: CASSDCPPWDRQHEQYF. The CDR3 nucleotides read TGTGCCAGCAGTGATTGTCCACCCTGGGACAGGCAACACGAGCAGTACTTC.

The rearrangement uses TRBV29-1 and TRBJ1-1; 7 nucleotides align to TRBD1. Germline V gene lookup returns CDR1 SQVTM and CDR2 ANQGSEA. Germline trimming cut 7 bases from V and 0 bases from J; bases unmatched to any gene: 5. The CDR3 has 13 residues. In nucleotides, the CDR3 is TGCAGCGAAAGACAGGGAATGAACACTGAAGCTTTCTTT. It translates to CSERQGMNTEAFF.

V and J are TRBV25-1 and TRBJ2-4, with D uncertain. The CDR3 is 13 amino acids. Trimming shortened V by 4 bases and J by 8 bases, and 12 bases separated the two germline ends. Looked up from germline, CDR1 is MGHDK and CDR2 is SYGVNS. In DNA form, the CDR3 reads TGTGCCAGCAGTGTTCCCCGGTCGGACATTCAGTACTTC. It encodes CASSVPRSDIQYF.

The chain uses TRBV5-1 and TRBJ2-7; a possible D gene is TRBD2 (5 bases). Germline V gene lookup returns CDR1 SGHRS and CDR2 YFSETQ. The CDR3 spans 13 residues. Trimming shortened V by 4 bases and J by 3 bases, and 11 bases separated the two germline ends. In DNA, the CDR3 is TGCGCCAGCAGCCCGGAGGAAGGCTACGAGCAGTACTTC. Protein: CASSPEEGYEQYF.

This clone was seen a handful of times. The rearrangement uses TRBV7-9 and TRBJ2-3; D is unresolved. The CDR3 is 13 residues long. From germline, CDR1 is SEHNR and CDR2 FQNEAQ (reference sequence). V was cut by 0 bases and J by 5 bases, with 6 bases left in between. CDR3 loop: CASSLARLDTQYF. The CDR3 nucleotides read TGTGCCAGCAGCTTAGCACGACTAGATACGCAGTATTTT.

In nucleotides, the CDR3 is TGCGCCAGCAGCCAACCATTCATGCTGAACACTGAAGCTTTCTTT. It codes for CASSQPFMLNTEAFF. The chain recombines TRBV4-1 with TRBJ1-1; D remains ambiguous. Deletions cut 2 bases from V and 0 bases from J, with 10 bases between. CDR1 MGHRA and CDR2 YSYEKL come from the germline V gene. The length of the CDR3 is 15 residues.

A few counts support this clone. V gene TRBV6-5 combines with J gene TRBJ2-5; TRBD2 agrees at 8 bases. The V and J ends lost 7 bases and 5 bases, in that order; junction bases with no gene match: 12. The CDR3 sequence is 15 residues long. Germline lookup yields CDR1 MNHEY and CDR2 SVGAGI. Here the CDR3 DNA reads TGTGCCAGCACCTCCCCCGGGACTAGGGGGGAGACCCAGTACTTC. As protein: CASTSPGTRGETQYF.

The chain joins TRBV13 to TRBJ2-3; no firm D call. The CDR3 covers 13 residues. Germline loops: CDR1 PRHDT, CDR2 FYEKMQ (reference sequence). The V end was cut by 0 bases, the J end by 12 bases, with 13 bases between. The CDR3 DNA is TGTGCCAGCAGCTTAGGTTCGGGTTCGGTCCAGTATTTT. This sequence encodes CASSLGSGSVQYF.

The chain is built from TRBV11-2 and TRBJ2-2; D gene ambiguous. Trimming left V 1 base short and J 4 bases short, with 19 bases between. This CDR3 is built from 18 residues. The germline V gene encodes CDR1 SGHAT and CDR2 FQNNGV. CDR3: CASSLAISLVGPTGELFF. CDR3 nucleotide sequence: TGTGCCAGCAGCTTAGCGATTAGCCTAGTGGGCCCCACCGGGGAGCTGTTTTTT.

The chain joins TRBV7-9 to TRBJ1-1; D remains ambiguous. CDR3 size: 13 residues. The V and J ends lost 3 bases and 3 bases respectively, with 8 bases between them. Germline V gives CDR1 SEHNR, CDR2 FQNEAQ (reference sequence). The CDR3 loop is CASSFRADTEAFF. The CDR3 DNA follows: TGTGCCAGCAGCTTCCGCGCGGACACTGAAGCTTTCTTT.

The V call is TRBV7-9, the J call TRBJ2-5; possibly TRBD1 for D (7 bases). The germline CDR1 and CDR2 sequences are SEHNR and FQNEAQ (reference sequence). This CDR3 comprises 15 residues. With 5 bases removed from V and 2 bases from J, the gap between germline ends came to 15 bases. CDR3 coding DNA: TGTGCCAGCAGCCGCCAGGGGGGACGACAAGAGACCCAGTACTTC. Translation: CASSRQGGRQETQYF.